Below, 17 T cell receptor beta chains from the same sample are listed, as sequenced in a study of cytomegalovirus exposure and HLA in healthy donors. 13 Jbeta primers and 60 Vbeta primers were used for the PCR. TCRdb's copy holds only in-frame clones and misses some; the assay was immunoSEQ multiplex PCR. The table has roughly 83,000 clones, approximately 75% seen once. The sample taken for sequencing was PBMCs. These receptors were collected from a man aged 60 to 69 in good health and CMV-seronegative.

The gene calls are TRBV27 and TRBJ2-3, with 10 bases matching TRBD2. Germline CDR1 is MNHEY and CDR2 is SMNVEV (reference sequence). The CDR3 consists of 15 residues. J gave up 4 bases and V 2 bases, and 3 bases lay outside the gene matches. CDR3 DNA: TGTGCCAGCAGTTTACCCAGCGGGGGGGCAGATACGCAGTATTTT. Its translation: CASSLPSGGADTQYF.

The chain carries TRBV5-6 and TRBJ1-1; TRBD1 is a possible D gene (6 bases). The CDR3 is 15 residues long. CDR1 is SGHDT, CDR2 YYEEEE, per germline. V lost 3 bases and J 0 bases, leaving 12 bases between the germline ends. CDR3 region: CASSYTGYMNTEAFF. Written as DNA, the CDR3 is TGTGCCAGCAGCTATACAGGGTACATGAACACTGAAGCTTTCTTT. Using reference TRBV5-6 and TRBJ1-1 for the parts outside the CDR3, the full variable domain is DAGVTQSPTHLIKTRGQQVTLRCSPKSGHDTVSWYQQALGQGPQFIFQYYEEEERQRGNFPDRFSGHQFPNYSSELNVNALLLGDSALYLCASSYTGYMNTEAFFGQGTRLTVV.

The chain carries TRBV6-1 and TRBJ2-2; TRBD1 is a possible D gene (5 bases). CDR3 size: 12 residues. CDR1 and CDR2 (germline): MNHNS, SASEGT. V was clipped by 7 bases and J by 6 bases, with 9 bases between them. This chain's CDR3 is CASTQGSGELFF. The CDR3 nucleotides read TGTGCCAGCACTCAGGGTTCCGGGGAGCTGTTTTTT.

V gene TRBV29-1 combines with J gene TRBJ2-1, with D unclear. V was cut by 3 bases and J by 6 bases, with 18 bases left in between. The CDR3 is made up of 15 amino acids. Germline-derived CDR1 and CDR2 are SQVTM and ANQGSEA. The CDR3 sequence: CSVDTYGLEGNEQFF. The CDR3 DNA sequence: TGCAGCGTTGATACGTATGGCCTAGAAGGCAATGAGCAGTTCTTC.

The rearrangement links TRBV5-4 to TRBJ2-3, with TRBD2 matching 9 bases. Trimming took 3 bases from V and 6 from J; bases not matched to a gene: 8. The CDR3 consists of 15 residues. Germline V lookup: CDR1 SGHNT, CDR2 YYREEE (reference sequence). The CDR3 here is CASSSRAGGADTQYF. CDR3 DNA sequence: TGTGCCAGCAGCTCCCGGGCGGGGGGGGCGGATACGCAGTATTTT.

Only one count was recorded for this clone. This chain links TRBV6-1 with TRBJ1-1, with 7 bases lining up with TRBD1. With V trimmed by 7 bases and J by 3 bases, 8 bases remained unmatched. The CDR3 totals 14 residues. Looked up from germline, CDR1 is MNHNS and CDR2 is SASEGT. The CDR3 nucleotides read TGTGCCAGCACTTCCACGACAGGGTACACTGAAGCTTTCTTT. Its translation: CASTSTTGYTEAFF.

The rearrangement uses TRBV30 and TRBJ2-3; 9 nucleotides agree with TRBD1. The CDR3 is 13 amino acids. CDR1 is GTSNPN and CDR2 is SVGIG in the germline V gene (reference sequence). After removal of 8 bases from V and 2 bases from J, the junction contained 5 bases not matched to a gene. CDR3 coding DNA: TGTGCCAGCGGGACAGGGAACACAGATACGCAGTATTTT. Amino acids: CASGTGNTDTQYF.

This chain uses TRBV5-6 with TRBJ1-2; D call uncertain. V shed 7 bases and J shed 6 bases, with 13 bases lying between them. The V gene's germline CDR1 is SGHDT and CDR2 YYEEEE. The CDR3 has 12 residues. The DNA for the CDR3 is TGTGCCAGCGCTAAGTCGGGGAATGGCTACACCTTC. This sequence encodes CASAKSGNGYTF.

The genes are TRBV27 and TRBJ1-1, with D perhaps matching TRBD1 (5 bases). Trimming took 3 bases from V and 4 from J, leaving 12 bases between them. The CDR3 spans 14 residues. The germline CDR1 and CDR2 sequences are MNHEY and SMNVEV (reference sequence). CDR3 region: CASSLGPGSTEAFF. The CDR3 DNA reads TGTGCCAGCAGTTTGGGTCCAGGGTCCACTGAAGCTTTCTTT.

The chain recombines TRBV5-1 with TRBJ2-2, with 12 nucleotides matching TRBD2. Germline V gene sequence: CDR1 SGHRS, CDR2 YFSETQ. The CDR3 is 16 residues long. J lost 7 bases, V lost 3 bases, and 7 bases had no gene match. The CDR3 protein is CASSSTSGGVGGELFF. The CDR3 DNA is TGCGCCAGCAGCTCGACTAGCGGGGGAGTTGGCGGGGAGCTGTTTTTT.

The chain combines TRBV30 with TRBJ1-2; possibly TRBD1 for D (5 bases). The CDR3 has 12 amino acids. V lost 3 bases to trimming and J lost 2 bases, with 7 bases between them. The germline CDR1 and CDR2 sequences are GTSNPN and SVGIG (reference sequence). The CDR3 loop is CAWRTENYGYTF. In DNA, the CDR3 is TGTGCCTGGAGGACAGAGAACTATGGCTACACCTTC.

This clone was recorded a few times. V gene TRBV5-4 combines with J gene TRBJ2-7; 9 nucleotides agree with TRBD2. This CDR3 contains 16 residues. The germline gives CDR1 SGHNT, CDR2 YYREEE (reference sequence). The J segment lost 3 bases and the V segment lost 0 bases, leaving 7 bases of the junction unmatched. CDR3 bases: TGTGCCAGCAGCTTGGGTAGCGGGGGCGGACTCTACGAGCAGTACTTC. Amino acid sequence: CASSLGSGGGLYEQYF.

This chain links TRBV5-1 with TRBJ2-5; tentative D call: TRBD1 (6 bases). This CDR3 is built from 13 residues. The V end lost 3 bases, the J end lost 4 bases, and 10 bases lay between the germline ends. CDR1 and CDR2 from the germline V gene are SGHRS and YFSETQ. CDR3 amino acids: CASSWSGVETQYF. DNA for the CDR3: TGCGCCAGCAGCTGGTCAGGGGTAGAGACCCAGTACTTC.

The gene calls are TRBV5-6 and TRBJ2-1; TRBD2 matches 11 bases. Germline V gene lookup returns CDR1 SGHDT and CDR2 YYEEEE. Unmatched junction bases numbered 9, after V lost 4 bases and J lost 6 bases. The CDR3 totals 16 residues. CDR3 loop: CASSRFTSGSFNEQFF. CDR3 DNA sequence: TGTGCCAGCAGCCGGTTTACTAGCGGGAGTTTCAATGAGCAGTTCTTC.

This clone was seen repeatedly, ten times or more. The genes are TRBV27 and TRBJ2-1, with 9 bases identical to TRBD2. This CDR3 is built from 16 residues. CDR1 and CDR2 from the germline V gene are MNHEY and SMNVEV (reference sequence). V lost 3 bases, J lost 3 bases, and 6 bases stayed unmatched. In DNA form, the CDR3 reads TGTGCCAGCAGTTTGCTAGCGGGGTTCGGCTACAATGAGCAGTTCTTC. It specifies CASSLLAGFGYNEQFF.

The V call is TRBV7-8, the J call TRBJ1-5, with D perhaps TRBD1 (5 bases). This CDR3 comprises 19 residues. Per germline, CDR1 SGHVS and CDR2 FQNEAQ. Deletions cut 0 bases from V and 0 bases from J, with 18 bases between. The chain's CDR3 is CASSLATDRTTYSNQPQHF. The CDR3 DNA reads as TGTGCCAGCAGCTTAGCCACGGACCGGACAACTTATAGCAATCAGCCCCAGCATTTT.

The rearrangement joins TRBV2 to TRBJ2-1; no firm D call. The germline V gene encodes CDR1 SNHLY and CDR2 FYNNEI. Between the trimmed V and J ends, which lost 6 bases and 3 bases, there was a span of 12 bases. CDR3 length: 14 amino acids. This CDR3 is CASRPLGDYNEQFF. CDR3 nucleotide sequence: TGTGCCAGCAGGCCCCTGGGCGACTACAATGAGCAGTTCTTC.